The 21 T cell receptor beta chains listed next were all sequenced from one sample in a study of blood T cell repertoires in COVID-19. The protocol was immunoSEQ multiplex PCR, while the TCRdb copy is restricted to in-frame clones and leaves out a portion. In the table there are roughly 95,000 clones, almost 85% of which are singletons. The sequencing input was peripheral blood. The receptor set was obtained from a man aged 45 to 65 with active or convalescent COVID-19.

The chain employs TRBV21-1 and TRBJ1-5; the DNA was not compared with TRBD1, the D call given in the table. TRBV21-1 is a known pseudogene. This CDR3 comprises 16 residues. CDR3 residues: CASTNRGWKPNQPQHF. CDR3 bases: TGTGCCAGCACTAACAGGGGGTGGAAGCCCAATCAGCCCCAGCATTTT.

By sample fraction, this clone is medium-sized. This chain joins TRBV19 and TRBJ2-3, with D tentatively TRBD2 (5 bases). Trimming took off 6 bases at V and 5 bases at J, with 9 bases between the two ends. Per the germline V gene, CDR1 is LNHDA and CDR2 is SQIVND (reference sequence). CDR3 length equals 12 residues. CDR3 residues: CASRLSGDTQYF. The CDR3 nucleotides are TGTGCCAGTAGACTAAGCGGAGATACGCAGTATTTT.

The genes are TRBV7-2 and TRBJ1-4; maybe TRBD1 (6 bases). Trimming shortened V by 6 bases and J by 1 base, and 15 bases separated the two germline ends. CDR3 size: 16 residues. Germline V gene data show CDR1 as SGHTA and CDR2 as FQGNSA. The CDR3, as DNA: TGTGCCAGCAGTCTTAACAGGGCCGGAACTAATGAAAAACTGTTTTTT. It codes for CASSLNRAGTNEKLFF.

This chain joins TRBV28 and TRBJ2-5; a possible D gene is TRBD2 (5 bases). CDR3 size: 15 residues. Trimming removed 3 bases at V and 7 bases at J, with 18 bases between. CDR1 and CDR2 from the germline V gene are MDHEN and SYDVKM. The CDR3 DNA is TGTGCCAGCAGTTTTTCGCGGGTTGGCGTGGGGACCCAGTACTTC. Residues: CASSFSRVGVGTQYF.

V and J are TRBV18 and TRBJ1-1, with D unclear. V dropped 3 bases and J dropped 1 base, with 9 bases sitting between them. Germline V lookup: CDR1 KGHSH, CDR2 LQKENI. The CDR3 totals 14 residues. The CDR3 DNA sequence: TGTGCCAGCTCACCGATGGAGCGGAACACTGAAGCTTTCTTT. The encoded protein is CASSPMERNTEAFF.

The chain carries TRBV27 and TRBJ1-2; possibly TRBD1 for D (5 bases). This CDR3 spans 12 amino acids. The germline V gene has CDR1 MNHEY and CDR2 SMNVEV (reference sequence). Trimming shortened V by 6 bases and J by 8 bases, and 13 bases separated the two germline ends. CDR3 amino acids: CASSPEGRGYTF. The CDR3 DNA follows: TGTGCCAGCAGCCCGGAGGGGCGCGGCTACACCTTC.

This sequence joins TRBV6-6 and TRBJ1-6; D unclear. Germline V lookup: CDR1 MNHNY, CDR2 SVGAGI (reference sequence). This CDR3 is 14 amino acids long. V was clipped by 0 bases and J by 6 bases, with 6 bases between them. The CDR3 sequence: CASSYSWLNSPLHF. The DNA for the CDR3 is TGTGCCAGCAGTTACTCGTGGCTTAATTCACCCCTCCACTTT.

In this sample, this clone turned up many times. The V gene is TRBV18, the J gene TRBJ1-1, with 7 bases matching TRBD1. The CDR3 totals 12 residues. After removal of 6 bases from V and 12 bases from J, the junction contained 10 bases not matched to a gene. Germline loops: CDR1 KGHSH, CDR2 LQKENI. The CDR3 DNA follows: TGTGCCAGCTCCGGGACAGATCGGTATCCTTTCTTT. It codes for CASSGTDRYPFF.

V gene TRBV10-2 combines with J gene TRBJ1-4; TRBD1 matches at 8 bases. Germline lookup yields CDR1 WSHSY and CDR2 SAAADI. J gave up 7 bases and V 6 bases, and 13 bases lay outside the gene matches. This CDR3 is built from 16 residues. This chain's CDR3 is CASSPPPGGQGEKLFF. For the CDR3, the DNA is TGCGCCAGCAGCCCACCCCCAGGGGGCCAGGGTGAAAAACTGTTTTTT.

The chain recombines TRBV18 with TRBJ2-5; the match to TRBD2 covers 7 bases. CDR3 length equals 14 residues. Per the germline V gene, CDR1 is KGHSH and CDR2 is LQKENI. With 8 bases clipped from V and 3 bases from J, the junction kept 9 bases outside the gene matches. CDR3 residues: CASILGGTEETQYF. In nucleotides, the CDR3 is TGTGCCAGCATCCTCGGGGGGACGGAAGAGACCCAGTACTTC.

J is TRBJ2-6 and V is TRBV19, with TRBD1 as a possible D gene (5 bases). The V gene lost 3 bases and the J gene lost 0 bases, with 9 bases spanning the gap. This CDR3 has 16 amino acids. Looked up from germline, CDR1 is LNHDA and CDR2 is SQIVND (reference sequence). This CDR3 reads CASSIDSLSGANVLTF. The CDR3 bases are TGTGCCAGTAGTATTGACAGCCTCTCTGGGGCCAACGTCCTGACTTTC.

This clone was seen only a few times. J is TRBJ2-3 and V is TRBV10-2, with 8 bases matching TRBD1. J lost 6 bases, V lost 7 bases, and 9 bases had no gene match. This CDR3 has 14 amino acids. CDR1 is WSHSY, CDR2 SAAADI, per germline. The CDR3 coding sequence is TGCGCCAGCATGGCTCCAGGGGGCGATGATACGCAGTATTTT. It is translated as CASMAPGGDDTQYF.

V usage is TRBV15 and J usage is TRBJ2-1; D not certain. Between the trimmed V and J ends, which lost 0 bases and 6 bases, there was a span of 18 bases. The CDR3 runs to 17 residues. The germline V gene encodes CDR1 LNHNV and CDR2 YYDKDF (reference sequence). The CDR3 region is CATSREPSASVVNEQFF. The DNA of the CDR3 is TGTGCCACCAGCAGAGAACCCTCGGCCAGCGTCGTCAATGAGCAGTTCTTC.

The rearrangement links TRBV28 to TRBJ1-1; D remains ambiguous. Germline assignment: CDR1 MDHEN and CDR2 SYDVKM. There are 18 residues in the CDR3. Trimming left V 1 base short and J 0 bases short, with 18 bases between. CDR3 amino acids: CASSLLYQAPPMNTEAFF. The CDR3 DNA follows: TGTGCCAGCAGTTTATTGTATCAGGCCCCCCCAATGAACACTGAAGCTTTCTTT.

V is TRBV11-2 and J is TRBJ2-3; D possibly corresponds to TRBD1 (5 bases). V lost 1 base, J lost 1 base, and 12 bases lay in between. Germline V lookup: CDR1 SGHAT, CDR2 FQNNGV. The CDR3 sequence is 16 residues long. CDR3 nucleotides: TGTGCCAGCAGCTTAGCCGGGCAGACAGGCACAGATACGCAGTATTTT. The encoded protein is CASSLAGQTGTDTQYF.

This chain joins TRBV5-6 and TRBJ2-5; maybe TRBD2 (5 bases). In germline, CDR1 is SGHDT, CDR2 YYEEEE. Trimming left V 3 bases short and J 2 bases short, with 14 bases between. The CDR3 consists of 15 residues. The CDR3 reads CASSSIDRTQETQYF. CDR3 in DNA: TGTGCCAGCAGCTCTATCGATCGGACTCAAGAGACCCAGTACTTC. The complete variable domain, with remaining parts taken from reference TRBV5-6 and TRBJ2-5, reads DAGVTQSPTHLIKTRGQQVTLRCSPKSGHDTVSWYQQALGQGPQFIFQYYEEEERQRGNFPDRFSGHQFPNYSSELNVNALLLGDSALYLCASSSIDRTQETQYFGPGTRLLVL.

The V and J genes are TRBV5-1 and TRBJ2-6; 8 bases line up with TRBD1. J gave up 0 bases and V 4 bases, and 9 bases lay outside the gene matches. Looked up from germline, CDR1 is SGHRS and CDR2 is YFSETQ. CDR3 length: 18 residues. CDR3 sequence reads: CASSARQGKGSGANVLTF. Here the CDR3 DNA reads TGCGCCAGCAGCGCTCGACAGGGGAAGGGCTCTGGGGCCAACGTCCTGACTTTC.

V usage is TRBV21-1 and J usage is TRBJ2-2; the table's D call TRBD1 went unverified against the DNA. TRBV21-1 is classified as a pseudogene. The CDR3 is 22 residues long. DNA for the CDR3: TGTGCCAGCAGCAAAAGGGAAACGATTGACAGGGGGCAATCCTCGAACACCGGGGAGCTGTTTTTT. It specifies CASSKRETIDRGQSSNTGELFF.

The J gene is TRBJ2-1, the V gene TRBV27; TRBD1 agrees at 8 bases. The CDR3 extends over 13 amino acids. Germline lookup yields CDR1 MNHEY and CDR2 SMNVEV (reference sequence). V lost 6 bases, J lost 10 bases, and 8 bases stayed unmatched. This chain's CDR3 is CASSTQGAGEQFF. In DNA form, the CDR3 reads TGTGCCAGCAGCACCCAGGGGGCCGGAGAGCAGTTCTTC.

V gene TRBV6-5 combines with J gene TRBJ2-7, with D perhaps matching TRBD2 (5 bases). In germline, CDR1 is MNHEY, CDR2 SVGAGI. This CDR3 comprises 13 residues. The V end lost 0 bases, the J end lost 6 bases, and 9 bases lay between the germline ends. The chain's CDR3 is CASSYSSAGEQYV. The CDR3 DNA reads TGTGCCAGCAGTTACTCCTCGGCGGGCGAGCAGTACGTC.

Comment on this clone: The same CDR3 is also encoded by other DNA sequences in this sample. The V and J genes are TRBV27 and TRBJ2-7; 7 nucleotides match TRBD1. Germline-derived CDR1 and CDR2 are MNHEY and SMNVEV (reference sequence). CDR3 size: 14 residues. Trimming at V came to 5 bases and at J to 4 bases, leaving 8 bases not matched to a gene. CDR3 loop: CASSPRQGGYEQYV. CDR3 nucleotide sequence: TGTGCCAGCAGTCCCAGACAGGGTGGATACGAGCAGTACGTC.